This T cell receptor beta chain was identified during a study of blood T cell repertoires in COVID-19. On the study more broadly: PBMCs, B-cell-depleted T cells, or T cells provided the cDNA or gDNA that made up the material.

Profiled with immunoSEQ multiplex PCR; TCRdb holds only in-frame clones, not every one. The sample holds tens of thousands of clones; around 89% are singletons and the top ten take 9.5% to 15%. The CDR3 length is 12 residues. With 3 bases removed from V and 4 bases from J, the gap between germline ends came to 6 bases. The specimen was peripheral blood. The rearrangement joins TRBV12-3 or TRBV12-4 to TRBJ1-2; D is unclear. This clonotype originated in a man between 65 and 85 years old with active or convalescent COVID-19. CDR3 sequence (DNA): TGTGCCAGCAGTTTCTACGGCTATGGCTACACCTTC. It translates to CASSFYGYGYTF.